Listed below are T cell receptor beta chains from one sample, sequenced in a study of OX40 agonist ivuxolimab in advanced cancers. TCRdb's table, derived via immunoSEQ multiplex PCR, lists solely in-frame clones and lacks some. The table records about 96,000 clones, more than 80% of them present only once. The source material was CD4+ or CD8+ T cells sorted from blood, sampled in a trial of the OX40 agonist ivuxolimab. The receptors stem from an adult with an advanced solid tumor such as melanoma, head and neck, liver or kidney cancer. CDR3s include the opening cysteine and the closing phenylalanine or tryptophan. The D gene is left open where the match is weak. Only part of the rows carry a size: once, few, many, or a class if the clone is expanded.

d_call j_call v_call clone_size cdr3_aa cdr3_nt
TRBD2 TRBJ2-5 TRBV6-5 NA CASNPGLADETQYF TGTGCCAGCAATCCGGGACTAGCGGACGAGACCCAGTACTTC
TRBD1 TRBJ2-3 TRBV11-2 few CASSVGQGLTDTQYF TGTGCCAGCAGTGTTGGACAGGGTCTCACAGATACGCAGTATTTT
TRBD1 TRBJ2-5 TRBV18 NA CASSPDRARETQYF TGTGCCAGCTCACCTGACAGGGCGCGAGAGACCCAGTACTTC
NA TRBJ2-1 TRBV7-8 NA CASSLVWRDSYNEQFF TGTGCCAGCAGCTTAGTTTGGCGGGACTCCTACAATGAGCAGTTCTTC
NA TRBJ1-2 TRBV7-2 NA CASSSPSQVYGYTF TGTGCCAGCAGCTCACCTTCCCAGGTCTATGGCTACACCTTC
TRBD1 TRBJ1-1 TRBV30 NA CAWKRSGGYNSEAFF TGTGCCTGGAAAAGGTCAGGGGGTTATAACTCTGAAGCTTTCTTT
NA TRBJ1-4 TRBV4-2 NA CASSQEATEGNEKLFF TGTGCCAGCAGCCAAGAGGCGACGGAGGGAAATGAAAAACTGTTTTTT
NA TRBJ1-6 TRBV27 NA CASSLSGGGVGSPLHF TGTGCCAGCAGTTTATCCGGCGGGGGAGTGGGCTCACCCCTCCACTTT
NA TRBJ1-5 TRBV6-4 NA CASSGRGWCRNQPQHF TGTGCCAGCAGTGGTCGAGGGTGGTGTAGAAATCAGCCCCAGCATTTT
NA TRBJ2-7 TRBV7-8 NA CASSPTESTYEQYF TGTGCCAGCAGCCCGACAGAAAGTACATACGAGCAGTACTTC
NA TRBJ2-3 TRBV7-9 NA CASSLATSLSTDTQYF TGTGCCAGCAGCTTAGCGACCTCACTTAGCACAGATACGCAGTATTTT
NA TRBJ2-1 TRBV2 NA CASSGFNEQFF TGTGCCAGCAGTGGATTCAATGAGCAGTTCTTC
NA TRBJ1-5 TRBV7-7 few CASSVDRNQPQHF TGTGCCAGCAGCGTCGACAGGAATCAGCCCCAGCATTTT
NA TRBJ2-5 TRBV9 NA CASSVGGARQETQYF TGTGCCAGCAGCGTGGGGGGGGCCAGACAAGAGACCCAGTACTTC
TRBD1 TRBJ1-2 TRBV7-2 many CASRSRTGGNYGYTF TGTGCCAGCAGATCAAGGACAGGGGGTAACTATGGCTACACCTTC
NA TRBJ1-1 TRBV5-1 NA CASSHGEGTEAFF TGCGCCAGCTCCCACGGGGAAGGAACTGAAGCTTTCTTT
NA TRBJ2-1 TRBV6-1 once CASSERSSYNEQFF TGTGCCAGCAGTGAGAGGAGCTCCTACAATGAGCAGTTCTTC
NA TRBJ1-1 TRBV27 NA CASSLFPGTNTEAFF TGTGCCAGCAGTTTATTCCCGGGGACGAACACTGAAGCTTTCTTT
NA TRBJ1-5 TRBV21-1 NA CASSKPSTGDSNQPQHF TGTGCCAGCAGCAAACCCTCGACAGGGGATAGCAATCAGCCCCAGCATTTT
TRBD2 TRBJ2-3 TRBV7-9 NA CASSLAGLSTDTQYF TGTGCCAGCAGCCTAGCGGGGCTTAGCACAGATACGCAGTATTTT
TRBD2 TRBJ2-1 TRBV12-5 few CASGLVLDGRVQYNEQFF TGTGCTAGTGGTTTGGTACTCGACGGGAGGGTCCAATACAATGAGCAGTTCTTC
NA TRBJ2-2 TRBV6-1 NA CASSVGPEWYTGELFF TGTGCCAGCAGTGTAGGACCCGAGTGGTACACCGGGGAGCTGTTTTTT
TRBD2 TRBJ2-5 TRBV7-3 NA CASSLGTSETQYF TGTGCCAGCAGCTTGGGGACTAGCGAGACCCAGTACTTC
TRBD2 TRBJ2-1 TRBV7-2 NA CASSLGRGGLNEQFF TGTGCCAGCAGCTTAGGGCGGGGGGGCCTAAATGAGCAGTTCTTC
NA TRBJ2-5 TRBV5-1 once CASSLAYDSGEQYF TGCGCCAGCAGCTTGGCCTACGATTCGGGAGAGCAGTACTTC
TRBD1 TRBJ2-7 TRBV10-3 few CAISRGQVNSYEQYF TGTGCCATCAGCCGAGGACAGGTAAACTCCTACGAGCAGTACTTC
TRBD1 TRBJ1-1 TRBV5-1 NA CASSSEQGATEAFF TGCGCCAGCAGCTCAGAACAGGGGGCCACTGAAGCTTTCTTT
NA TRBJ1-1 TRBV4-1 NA CASSKTETQMNTEAFF TGCGCCAGCAGCAAGACCGAGACTCAGATGAACACTGAAGCTTTCTTT
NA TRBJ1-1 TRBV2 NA CASQNKGTEAFF TGTGCCAGCCAAAACAAGGGCACTGAAGCTTTCTTT
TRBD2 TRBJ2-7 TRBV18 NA CASSLGTSGGSSYEQYF TGTGCCAGCTCACTCGGGACTAGCGGGGGGTCCTCCTACGAGCAGTACTTC
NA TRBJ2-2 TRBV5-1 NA CASSLVAARHGELFF TGCGCCAGCAGCTTGGTGGCCGCCCGGCACGGGGAGCTGTTTTTT
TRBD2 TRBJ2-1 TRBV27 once CASSLETSGTGEQFF TGTGCCAGCAGTTTAGAGACTAGCGGGACAGGTGAGCAGTTCTTC
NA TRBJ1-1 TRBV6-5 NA CASRNLRGGTEAFF TGTGCCAGCAGAAACCTTAGGGGCGGCACTGAAGCTTTCTTT
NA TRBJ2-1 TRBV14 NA CASSQDIGGGAGHNEQFF TGTGCCAGCAGCCAAGATATAGGAGGGGGGGCGGGCCACAATGAGCAGTTCTTC
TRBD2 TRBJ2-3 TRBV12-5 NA CASGLGGLAGGRFVADTQYF TGTGCTAGTGGTTTGGGAGGACTAGCGGGGGGGCGTTTTGTCGCAGATACGCAGTATTTT
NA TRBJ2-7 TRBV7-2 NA CASSLNVYEQYF TGTGCCAGCAGCTTAAATGTTTACGAGCAGTACTTC
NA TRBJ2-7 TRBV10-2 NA CASSESTIEQYF TGCGCCAGCAGTGAGTCGACGATTGAGCAGTACTTC
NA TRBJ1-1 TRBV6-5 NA CASSPTRLENTEAFF TGTGCCAGCAGTCCTACCCGGTTGGAGAACACTGAAGCTTTCTTT
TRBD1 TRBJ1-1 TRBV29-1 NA CSVSQGAVNTEAFF TGCAGCGTTTCCCAGGGGGCCGTGAACACTGAAGCTTTCTTT
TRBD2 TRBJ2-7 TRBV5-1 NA CASSSLAGGFYEQYF TGCGCCAGCAGCTCCCTAGCGGGAGGCTTCTACGAGCAGTACTTC
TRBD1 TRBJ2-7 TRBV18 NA CASSPSGTGVAEQYF TGTGCCAGCTCACCCTCCGGGACAGGGGTAGCCGAGCAGTACTTC
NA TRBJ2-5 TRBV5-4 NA CASSLMAEQETQYF TGTGCCAGCAGCTTGATGGCGGAACAAGAGACCCAGTACTTC
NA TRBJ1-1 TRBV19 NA CASSNTGRETEAFF TGTGCCAGTAGTAACACCGGGAGAGAGACTGAAGCTTTCTTT
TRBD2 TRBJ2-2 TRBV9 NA CASSVVSGGNTGELFF TGTGCCAGCAGCGTAGTGAGCGGGGGTAACACCGGGGAGCTGTTTTTT
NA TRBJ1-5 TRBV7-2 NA CASSFFEGGGQPQHF TGTGCCAGCAGCTTCTTCGAGGGAGGGGGTCAGCCCCAGCATTTT
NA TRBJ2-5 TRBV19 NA CASSGDQETQYF TGTGCCAGTAGCGGGGACCAAGAGACCCAGTACTTC
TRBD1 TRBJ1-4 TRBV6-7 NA CASSTRTGATNEKLFF TGTGCCAGCAGTACCCGGACAGGGGCAACTAATGAAAAACTGTTTTTT
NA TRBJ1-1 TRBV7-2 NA CASSSARNQGEAFF TGTGCCAGCAGCTCGGCGCGGAACCAGGGTGAAGCTTTCTTT
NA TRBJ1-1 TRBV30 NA CAWSVPSAEAFF TGTGCCTGGAGTGTGCCTTCGGCGGAAGCTTTCTTT
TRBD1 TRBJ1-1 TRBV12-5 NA CASGTGTGKYEAFF TGTGCTAGTGGTACCGGGACAGGGAAGTATGAAGCTTTCTTT
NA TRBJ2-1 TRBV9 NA CASSLGAGENNEQFF TGTGCCAGCAGCTTAGGGGCAGGGGAGAACAATGAGCAGTTCTTC
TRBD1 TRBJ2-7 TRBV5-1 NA CASSLDRQGAVEQYF TGCGCCAGCAGCTTGGATCGACAGGGGGCTGTCGAGCAGTACTTC
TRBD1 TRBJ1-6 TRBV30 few CASSTGENSPLHF TGTGCCTCCTCGACAGGGGAGAATTCACCCCTCCACTTT